Detailed here is one T cell receptor beta chain. The CDR3 covers 14 residues. Per germline, CDR1 SGHAT and CDR2 FQNNGV. Losses at the gene ends were 0 bases for V and 8 bases for J; bases not matched to a gene: 4. TCRdb keeps only in-frame clones here, not all; method: immunoSEQ multiplex PCR. Here the sample spans about 660,000 clones, over 75% being singletons. This sample is part of a study of shared T cell receptors in the human thymus. These data were also reused for a study on human thymus T cells.

This sequence was found in a boy younger than two with a congenital heart defect. The sequenced material came from thymocytes. The chain couples TRBV11-2 to TRBJ2-1, with 7 bases fitting TRBD2. The CDR3 DNA reads as TGTGCCAGCAGCTTAGAGAGTGGGAGGGATGAGCAGTTCTTC. It yields the protein CASSLESGRDEQFF.